What follows are 18 T cell receptor beta chains derived from one specimen sequenced in a study of OX40 agonist ivuxolimab in advanced cancers. TCRdb's table, derived via immunoSEQ multiplex PCR, lists solely in-frame clones and lacks some. The table includes 10,000 to 15,000 clones, roughly 81% detected once. The source was CD4+ or CD8+ T cells sorted from blood, collected in a trial of the OX40 agonist ivuxolimab. These receptors originate from an adult with an advanced solid tumor such as melanoma, head and neck, liver or kidney cancer.

The chain recombines TRBV9 with TRBJ2-7; unclear D gene. CDR3 length equals 13 residues. V lost 3 bases and J 8 bases, leaving 15 bases between the germline ends. From germline, CDR1 is SGDLS and CDR2 YYNGEE. The CDR3: CASSAEDPHKQYF. The CDR3 coding sequence is TGTGCCAGCAGCGCCGAGGACCCCCATAAGCAGTACTTC.

This clone occurred a few times. The V gene is TRBV4-1, the J gene TRBJ1-1; TRBD1 might be the D (5 bases). This CDR3 contains 13 residues. The germline V gene has CDR1 MGHRA and CDR2 YSYEKL. Between the trimmed V and J ends, which lost 1 base and 4 bases, there was a span of 7 bases. CDR3 loop: CASSQAGSTEAFF. The CDR3, as DNA: TGCGCCAGCAGCCAAGCAGGGTCCACTGAAGCTTTCTTT.

This chain connects TRBV19 to TRBJ2-7; the D is unclear. Germline V CDR1 and CDR2: LNHDA, SQIVND (reference sequence). Trimming pared 1 base from V and 3 bases from J, leaving 7 bases between. The CDR3 extends over 13 amino acids. CDR3 amino acids: CASSIGASYEQYF. The CDR3 nucleotides read TGTGCCAGTAGTATAGGTGCCAGCTACGAGCAGTACTTC.

The rearrangement uses TRBV6-6 and TRBJ2-5; D not certain. V was shortened by 6 bases and J by 5 bases, with 19 bases between the two germline ends. The germline CDR1 and CDR2 sequences are MNHNY and SVGAGI (reference sequence). The CDR3 extends over 15 amino acids. CDR3 DNA: TGTGCCAGCAGCCACCTTGGGGAAAGGTGGGAGACCCAGTACTTC. Translating gives CASSHLGERWETQYF.

Only one count was recorded for this clone. The genes are TRBV27 and TRBJ1-5; 8 nucleotides agree with TRBD1. The CDR3 covers 13 residues. J was trimmed by 6 bases and V by 6 bases; bases with no gene match: 4. Germline V gene data show CDR1 as MNHEY and CDR2 as SMNVEV (reference sequence). The DNA for the CDR3 is TGTGCCAGCAGCACAGGGGGAAGTCAGCCCCAGCATTTT. Translating gives CASSTGGSQPQHF.

The CDR3 coding sequence is TGTGCCAGCAGTTTATTCGGGGAGCGCTACGAGCAGTACTTC. Amino acids: CASSLFGERYEQYF. This chain connects TRBV28 to TRBJ2-7; perhaps TRBD2 as D (5 bases). Germline V gene sequence: CDR1 MDHEN, CDR2 SYDVKM. V dropped 1 base and J dropped 3 bases, with 10 bases sitting between them. The CDR3 extends over 14 amino acids.

This chain connects TRBV28 to TRBJ2-1, with D possibly matching TRBD2 (5 bases). The CDR3 has 14 amino acids. Trimming took off 4 bases at V and 4 bases at J, with 11 bases between the two ends. In germline, CDR1 is MDHEN, CDR2 SYDVKM. For the CDR3, the DNA is TGTGCCAGCAGTTCCCGGGGTGCGTACAATGAGCAGTTCTTC. This encodes CASSSRGAYNEQFF.

The chain is built from TRBV5-5 and TRBJ1-2; 8 bases align to TRBD1. V was pared by 6 bases and J by 3 bases, with 7 bases of the junction left unmatched. The CDR3 runs to 14 residues. Germline V gene sequence: CDR1 SGHKS, CDR2 YYEKEE (reference sequence). CDR3 loop: CASTQRDRHYGYTF. Here the CDR3 DNA reads TGTGCCAGCACCCAAAGGGACAGGCACTATGGCTACACCTTC.

This rearrangement joins TRBV9 to TRBJ1-2; D remains unclear. CDR1 is SGDLS, CDR2 YYNGEE, per germline. The V end was cut by 3 bases, the J end by 4 bases, with 19 bases between. This CDR3 is 16 amino acids long. CDR3 DNA: TGTGCCAGCAGCGCCACCGGTTATGACAACATCTATGGCTACACCTTC. It translates to CASSATGYDNIYGYTF.

This chain uses TRBV5-6 with TRBJ2-7, with D possibly TRBD1 on 5 matching bases. From germline, CDR1 is SGHDT and CDR2 YYEEEE. The length of the CDR3 is 14 residues. Trimming shortened V by 5 bases and J by 3 bases, and 15 bases separated the two germline ends. This CDR3 reads CASRIRQTVYEQYF. CDR3 nucleotides: TGTGCCAGCAGGATCCGACAGACAGTCTACGAGCAGTACTTC.

The chain carries TRBV28 and TRBJ2-3; the D call may be TRBD1 or TRBD2 (5 bases each). Germline loops: CDR1 MDHEN, CDR2 SYDVKM. CDR3 length: 15 amino acids. The V end was cut by 8 bases, the J end by 6 bases, with 21 bases between. This chain's CDR3 is CASGTTGRGGDTQYF. As DNA, the CDR3 is TGTGCCAGCGGAACTACGGGAAGGGGCGGTGATACGCAGTATTTT.

This chain connects TRBV4-3 to TRBJ2-7; possible D gene TRBD1, 6 bases. V was clipped by 1 base and J by 3 bases, with 10 bases between them. The CDR3 extends over 14 amino acids. Germline V gene sequence: CDR1 LGHNA, CDR2 YSLEER. The CDR3 bases are TGCGCCAGCAGCCAAGCAGCACAGGGCTACGAGCAGTACTTC. Its protein product is CASSQAAQGYEQYF.

The V call is TRBV7-9, the J call TRBJ2-2; 11 nucleotides align to TRBD2. Germline V lookup: CDR1 SEHNR, CDR2 FQNEAQ (reference sequence). Trimming cost V 4 bases and J 0 bases; bases outside gene matches: 4. The CDR3 spans 17 residues. This CDR3 is CASSSTSGMTNTGELFF. DNA of the CDR3: TGTGCCAGCAGCTCGACTAGCGGGATGACGAACACCGGGGAGCTGTTTTTT.

This CDR3 is CATTYNEQFF. DNA of the CDR3: TGTGCCACCACCTACAATGAGCAGTTCTTC. The rearrangement joins TRBV6-7 to TRBJ2-1; D call uncertain. TRBV6-7 is annotated as an ORF whose role is uncertain. The CDR3 has 10 amino acids. The V end lost 10 bases, the J end lost 2 bases, and 3 bases lay between the germline ends.

This sequence joins TRBV14 and TRBJ2-7, with a weak D call TRBD2 (7 bases). CDR3 length: 16 amino acids. The ends were cut back, 1 base at V and 3 bases at J, with 16 bases in the middle. CDR1 and CDR2 from the germline V gene are SGHDN and FVKESK. The CDR3 here is CASSQGGGDYLYEQYF. CDR3 DNA sequence: TGTGCCAGCAGCCAAGGGGGGGGCGATTATCTCTACGAGCAGTACTTC.

Only one count was recorded for this clone. This chain uses TRBV28 with TRBJ2-7, with 7 bases matching TRBD2. V trimming: 6 bases; J trimming: 1 base; junction bases outside the gene matches: 21. The germline V gene has CDR1 MDHEN and CDR2 SYDVKM. The CDR3 loop spans 19 amino acids. CDR3 protein: CASSPLTSTSRIKSYEQYF. CDR3 bases: TGTGCCAGCAGCCCTTTAACCTCGACTAGCCGTATAAAATCCTACGAGCAGTACTTC.

The chain couples TRBV5-1 to TRBJ2-1, with 8 bases matching TRBD2. The junction had 11 bases not matched to a gene; V was cut back by 1 base and J by 8 bases. Germline V CDR1 and CDR2: SGHRS, YFSETQ. The CDR3 consists of 16 residues. The CDR3 protein is CASSLPLGRAGDEQFF. The CDR3 bases are TGCGCCAGCAGCTTGCCGCTCGGGAGGGCCGGAGATGAGCAGTTCTTC.

The chain uses TRBV5-4 and TRBJ2-1; D gene unclear. Germline V CDR1 and CDR2: SGHNT, YYREEE (reference sequence). CDR3 size: 12 residues. V was cut by 0 bases and J by 8 bases, with 6 bases left in between. Here the CDR3 reads CASSLVGDEQFF. DNA of the CDR3: TGTGCCAGCAGCTTGGTGGGCGATGAGCAGTTCTTC.